A selection of T cell receptor beta chains follows, all from one sample in a study of blood T cell repertoires in COVID-19. Some clones are missing from TCRdb's copy, which holds only in-frame ones; the method was immunoSEQ multiplex PCR. The sample contains approximately 270,000 clones, roughly nine tenths of which appear only once. Material for sequencing was PBMCs or T cells enriched from blood (not recorded which). These receptors originate from a human donor in a cohort exposed to, infected with or recovered from COVID-19 (not recorded which). The donor label of this sample is uncertain. The CDR3 runs from the conserved cysteine through the conserved F or W. The D gene is left open where the match is weak. Clone size is given for some rows only: seen once, a few or many times, or a class if the clone is expanded.

V gene	clone size	J gene	D gene	CDR3 protein	CDR3 DNA
TRBV24-1	.	TRBJ2-3	TRBD1	CATSDFVPTGITDTQYF	TGTGCCACCAGTGATTTCGTACCGACAGGGATCACAGATACGCAGTATTTT
TRBV14	.	TRBJ2-4	TRBD2	CASSRIPSGGATAKNIQYF	TGTGCCAGCAGCCGCATCCCTAGCGGGGGGGCCACGGCCAAAAACATTCAGTACTTC
TRBV7-9	.	TRBJ2-7	TRBD1	CASSLEGTGETYEQYF	TGTGCCAGCAGCTTAGAGGGGACAGGGGAAACGTACGAGCAGTACTTC
TRBV11-2	.	TRBJ1-3	TRBD1	CASSLSTGGGGNTIYF	TGTGCCAGCAGCTTATCTACAGGGGGCGGCGGAAACACCATATATTTT
TRBV6-4	.	TRBJ2-3	TRBD2	CASSDSSGGPDTQYF	TGTGCCAGCAGTGACTCTAGCGGGGGGCCAGATACGCAGTATTTT
TRBV5-4	once	TRBJ2-3	TRBD1	CASSRRDRAGDTQYF	TGTGCCAGCAGCCGCCGGGACAGGGCGGGAGATACGCAGTATTTT
TRBV5-5	.	TRBJ2-1	TRBD1	CASSSGTGEFF	TGTGCCAGCAGCTCCGGGACAGGGGAGTTCTTC
TRBV5-6	medium-sized	TRBJ2-7	.	CASSLEVMSYEQYF	TGTGCCAGCAGCTTAGAGGTAATGTCCTACGAGCAGTACTTC
TRBV29-1	.	TRBJ2-5	TRBD2	CSVGAGTGGETQYF	TGCAGCGTTGGGGCCGGGACGGGGGGAGAGACCCAGTACTTC
TRBV2	.	TRBJ1-2	.	CASYDSTNYGYTF	TGTGCCAGCTATGACAGCACTAACTATGGCTACACCTTC
TRBV3-1/TRBV3-2	.	TRBJ2-1	TRBD2	CASSQGLAGLNEQFF	TGTGCCAGCAGCCAAGGGCTAGCGGGGCTCAATGAGCAGTTCTTC
TRBV4-2	.	TRBJ2-2	.	CASSSRQAMNTGELFF	TGTGCCAGCAGCTCGCGACAGGCTATGAACACCGGGGAGCTGTTTTTT
TRBV7-9	once	TRBJ1-2	.	CASSPMGPLYGYTF	TGTGCCAGCAGCCCAATGGGGCCGTTGTATGGCTACACCTTC
TRBV27	.	TRBJ2-1	TRBD2	CASSPMGGSRYNEQFF	TGTGCCAGCAGTCCTATGGGGGGGTCAAGATACAATGAGCAGTTCTTC
TRBV19	.	TRBJ1-1	.	CASSLGRVSTEAFF	TGTGCCAGTAGTTTAGGACGGGTGAGCACTGAAGCTTTCTTT
TRBV12-3/TRBV12-4	.	TRBJ2-3	TRBD1	CASSPDRGDTQYF	TGTGCCAGCAGTCCCGACAGGGGAGATACGCAGTATTTT
TRBV30	few	TRBJ1-3	TRBD1	CAWSQSDNPGTERGNTIYF	TGTGCCTGGAGCCAATCTGACAATCCGGGGACAGAGAGAGGAAACACCATATATTTT
TRBV12-3/TRBV12-4	.	TRBJ1-2	.	CASRRQLQDGYTF	TGTGCCAGCAGAAGACAGCTACAGGATGGCTACACCTTC
TRBV30	.	TRBJ1-2	.	CACGPGQLSGLHYGYTF	TGTGCCTGCGGACCGGGACAACTCTCCGGGCTCCACTATGGCTACACCTTC
TRBV27	.	TRBJ1-5	.	CASSFFPDQPQHF	TGTGCCAGCAGTTTCTTCCCGGATCAGCCCCAGCATTTT
TRBV19	.	TRBJ2-2	.	CASSIHSGGALAGELFF	TGTGCCAGTAGTATCCATAGTGGGGGGGCCTTGGCCGGGGAGCTGTTTTTT
TRBV7-3	.	TRBJ2-3	TRBD2	CASSLTGGSTDTQYF	TGTGCCAGCAGCTTAACGGGGGGGAGCACAGATACGCAGTATTTT
TRBV5-6	.	TRBJ2-3	.	CASSHPAAVEGDTQYF	TGTGCCAGCAGCCACCCCGCCGCGGTCGAAGGAGATACGCAGTATTTT
TRBV24-1	.	TRBJ1-5	.	CATRGIAGQPWGGNQPQHF	TGTGCCACCAGGGGTATCGCAGGGCAACCCTGGGGGGGGAATCAGCCCCAGCATTTT
TRBV9	.	TRBJ2-3	.	CASSVDFADTQYF	TGTGCCAGCAGCGTAGACTTCGCAGATACGCAGTATTTT
TRBV19	.	TRBJ1-6	TRBD1	CASSMRGTGESYNSPLHF	TGTGCCAGTAGTATGCGTGGGACAGGGGAGTCCTATAATTCACCCCTCCACTTT
TRBV9	.	TRBJ1-3	.	CASSVGHSGNTIYF	TGTGCCAGCAGCGTAGGACACTCTGGAAACACCATATATTTT
TRBV3-1/TRBV3-2	.	TRBJ1-5	.	CASSSGSGLSNQPQHF	TGTGCCAGCAGCTCTGGGTCCGGGTTATCCAATCAGCCCCAGCATTTT
TRBV9	.	TRBJ2-1	.	CASSVGAAGTYNEQFF	TGTGCCAGCAGCGTAGGCGCGGCGGGGACCTACAATGAGCAGTTCTTC
TRBV10-3	.	TRBJ2-7	TRBD1	CAISRDSSGEQYF	TGTGCCATCAGTAGGGACAGTTCTGGGGAGCAGTACTTC
TRBV12-5	.	TRBJ2-3	TRBD2	CASGLVLGGALADTQYF	TGTGCTAGTGGTTTGGTACTCGGGGGGGCACTAGCAGATACGCAGTATTTT
TRBV6-4	.	TRBJ1-1	.	CASRDTTGTFTEAFF	TGTGCCAGCAGAGATACTACCGGGACATTCACTGAAGCTTTCTTT
TRBV6-5	.	TRBJ1-4	.	CASSTGIGGEKLFF	TGTGCCAGCAGCACAGGGATTGGGGGTGAAAAACTGTTTTTT
TRBV18	.	TRBJ1-1	TRBD1	CASSPFGQGKNTEAFF	TGTGCCAGCTCACCTTTTGGACAGGGAAAAAACACTGAAGCTTTCTTT
TRBV7-8	few	TRBJ2-2	.	CASSARGNTGELFF	TGTGCCAGCAGCGCACGCGGGAACACCGGGGAGCTGTTTTTT
TRBV6-5	.	TRBJ1-4	.	CASSLAPVNEKLFF	TGTGCCAGCAGTTTAGCCCCCGTGAACGAAAAACTGTTTTTT
TRBV11-2	.	TRBJ1-1	.	CASSLEQGFTEAFF	TGTGCCAGCAGCTTAGAACAGGGCTTCACTGAAGCTTTCTTT
TRBV7-2	.	TRBJ1-6	TRBD1	CASSSQADRNSPLHF	TGTGCCAGCAGCTCTCAAGCGGACAGGAATTCACCCCTCCACTTT
TRBV5-5	.	TRBJ2-7	TRBD1	CASSPWTGVPYEQYF	TGTGCCAGCAGCCCGTGGACAGGGGTACCCTACGAGCAGTACTTC
TRBV2	once	TRBJ2-7	TRBD1	CASRDRRNSYEQYF	TGTGCCAGCCGGGACAGGCGAAACTCCTACGAGCAGTACTTC
TRBV7-2	.	TRBJ1-1	TRBD1	CASSFWGQADEAFF	TGTGCCAGCAGCTTCTGGGGACAGGCAGATGAAGCTTTCTTT
TRBV5-1	.	TRBJ2-1	.	CASSLFRVGYNEQFF	TGCGCCAGCAGCTTATTCAGGGTCGGCTACAATGAGCAGTTCTTC
TRBV7-9	.	TRBJ2-3	TRBD1	CASSLALGQGRDTQYF	TGTGCCAGCAGCTTAGCGTTGGGACAGGGGCGGGATACGCAGTATTTT
TRBV25-1	.	TRBJ2-2	.	CASSDPWTANTGELFF	TGTGCCAGCAGTGACCCCTGGACAGCGAACACCGGGGAGCTGTTTTTT
TRBV4-1	.	TRBJ2-3	.	CASSPTLTYSDTQYF	TGCGCCAGCAGCCCAACTCTTACTTACTCAGATACGCAGTATTTT
TRBV5-6	.	TRBJ2-5	TRBD2	CASSPGLASETQYF	TGTGCCAGCAGCCCAGGACTAGCATCAGAGACCCAGTACTTC
TRBV19	.	TRBJ2-4	.	CASSIVRGLGNIQYF	TGTGCCAGTAGTATAGTTCGGGGACTGGGGAACATTCAGTACTTC
TRBV6-5	.	TRBJ1-2	.	CASSYSKTGTHNGYTF	TGTGCCAGCAGTTACTCAAAGACCGGGACTCATAATGGCTACACCTTC
TRBV4-1	.	TRBJ2-3	TRBD2	CASSPGGASDTQYF	TGCGCCAGCAGCCCCGGGGGGGCGTCAGATACGCAGTATTTT
TRBV27	.	TRBJ1-1	.	CASSSGADTEAFF	TGTGCCAGCAGTTCAGGGGCGGACACTGAAGCTTTCTTT
TRBV3-1/TRBV3-2	.	TRBJ2-1	.	CASSQVQGAQQFF	TGTGCCAGCAGCCAAGTCCAGGGTGCACAGCAGTTCTTC
TRBV7-9	.	TRBJ1-2	TRBD1	CASSSSGQGAMSGYTF	TGTGCCAGCAGCTCAAGCGGACAGGGGGCTATGAGTGGCTACACCTTC
TRBV7-9	.	TRBJ1-1	.	CASSPPGAGTEAFF	TGTGCCAGCAGCCCCCCCGGGGCGGGAACTGAAGCTTTCTTT
TRBV20-1	.	TRBJ1-5	.	CSASRDRQPQHF	TGCAGTGCCAGTCGGGATAGACAGCCCCAGCATTTT
TRBV3-1/TRBV3-2	.	TRBJ1-6	TRBD1	CASSQIRDRGSPLHF	TGTGCCAGCAGCCAAATCCGGGACAGGGGATCACCCCTCCACTTT
TRBV5-1	.	TRBJ1-1	TRBD1	CASLGVNRGSVTEAFF	TGCGCCAGCCTTGGAGTCAACAGGGGAAGTGTCACTGAAGCTTTCTTT
TRBV29-1	.	TRBJ1-1	TRBD1	CSVLQGKSEAFF	TGCAGCGTTCTACAGGGGAAGAGTGAAGCTTTCTTT
TRBV10-2	.	TRBJ1-1	.	CASSEYEGHLNTEAFF	TGCGCCAGCAGTGAGTACGAGGGACATCTGAACACTGAAGCTTTCTTT